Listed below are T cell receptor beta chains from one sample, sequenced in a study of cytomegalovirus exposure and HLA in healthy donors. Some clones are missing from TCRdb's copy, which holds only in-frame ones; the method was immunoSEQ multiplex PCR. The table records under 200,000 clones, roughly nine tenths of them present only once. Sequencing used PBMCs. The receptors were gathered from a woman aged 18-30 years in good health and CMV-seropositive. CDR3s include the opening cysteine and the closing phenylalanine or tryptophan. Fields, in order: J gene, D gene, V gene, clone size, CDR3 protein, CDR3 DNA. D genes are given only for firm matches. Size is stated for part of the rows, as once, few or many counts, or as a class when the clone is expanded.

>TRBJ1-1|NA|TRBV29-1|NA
CSVDAGLGTEAFF
TGCAGCGTTGATGCCGGGTTGGGCACTGAAGCTTTCTTT
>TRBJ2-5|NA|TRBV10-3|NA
CAISGEEGETQYF
TGTGCCATCAGTGGGGAGGAAGGTGAGACCCAGTACTTC
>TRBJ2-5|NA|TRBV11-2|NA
CASSLTNQETQYF
TGTGCCAGCAGCTTAACTAACCAAGAGACCCAGTACTTC
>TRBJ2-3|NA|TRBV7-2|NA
CASSLEGGMADTQYF
TGTGCCAGCAGCTTAGAGGGCGGGATGGCAGATACGCAGTATTTT
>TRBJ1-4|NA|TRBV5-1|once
CASSLTGATNEKLFF
TGCGCCAGCAGCCTGACGGGGGCAACTAATGAAAAACTGTTTTTT
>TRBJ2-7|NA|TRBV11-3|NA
CASSLGQGRNYEQYF
TGTGCCAGCAGCTTAGGTCAGGGCAGGAACTACGAGCAGTACTTC
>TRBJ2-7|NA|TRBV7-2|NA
CASSLKGASDYEQYF
TGTGCCAGCAGCTTAAAAGGTGCTAGCGACTACGAGCAGTACTTC
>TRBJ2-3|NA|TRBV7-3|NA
CASSLLGLATDTQYF
TGTGCCAGCAGCTTACTTGGGCTAGCCACAGATACGCAGTATTTT
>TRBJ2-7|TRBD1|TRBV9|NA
CASSAGTGVSYEQYF
TGTGCCAGCAGCGCGGGGACAGGTGTTTCCTACGAGCAGTACTTC
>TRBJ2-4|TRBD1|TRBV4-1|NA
CASSQVYGDRVYF
TGCGCCAGCAGCCAAGTCTATGGGGACAGGGTGTACTTC
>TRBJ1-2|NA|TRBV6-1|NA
CASSDPRGLRSNYGYTF
TGTGCCAGCAGTGACCCCAGGGGTCTACGCTCTAACTATGGCTACACCTTC
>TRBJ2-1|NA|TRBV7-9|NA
CASSLGRGPYNEQFF
TGTGCCAGCAGCTTAGGGAGGGGCCCGTACAATGAGCAGTTCTTC
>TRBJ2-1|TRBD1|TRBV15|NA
CATSRDQGQVFAEQFF
TGTGCCACCAGCAGAGATCAGGGACAGGTGTTTGCTGAGCAGTTCTTC
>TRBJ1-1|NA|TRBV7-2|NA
CASSLGTVGTEAFF
TGTGCCAGCAGCTTAGGTACCGTCGGCACTGAAGCTTTCTTT
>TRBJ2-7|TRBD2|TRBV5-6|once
CASSSRTSATAEQYF
TGTGCCAGCAGCAGCCGGACTAGTGCGACCGCCGAGCAGTACTTC
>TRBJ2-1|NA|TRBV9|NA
CASSLNALASGGEQFF
TGTGCCAGCAGCCTGAATGCCCTAGCCAGTGGAGGTGAGCAGTTCTTC
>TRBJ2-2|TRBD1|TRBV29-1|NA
CSVRDRGHSGELFF
TGCAGCGTCAGGGACAGGGGGCACTCCGGGGAGCTGTTTTTT
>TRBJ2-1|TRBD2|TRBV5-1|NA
CASSLGAGVRYNEQFF
TGCGCCAGCAGCTTGGGGGCGGGAGTCCGCTACAATGAGCAGTTCTTC
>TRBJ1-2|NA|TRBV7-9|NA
CASSLALAGLGYTF
TGTGCCAGCAGCTTAGCGCTCGCTGGGCTTGGCTACACCTTC
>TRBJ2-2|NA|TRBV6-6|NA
CASSYDPAARAGELFF
TGTGCCAGCAGTTACGATCCAGCGGCTCGGGCCGGGGAGCTGTTTTTT
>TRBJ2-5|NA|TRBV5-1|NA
CASSLGDQTQETQYF
TGCGCCAGCAGCTTGGGAGACCAGACACAAGAGACCCAGTACTTC
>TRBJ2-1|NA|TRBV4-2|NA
CASSRPWGGEEYNEQFF
TGTGCCAGCAGCCGCCCCTGGGGCGGGGAGGAATACAATGAGCAGTTCTTC
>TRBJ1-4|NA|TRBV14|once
CASSRGQNEKLFF
TGTGCCAGCAGCCGAGGACAGAATGAAAAACTGTTTTTT
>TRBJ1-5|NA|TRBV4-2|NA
CASSPGQASNQPQHF
TGTGCCAGCAGCCCTGGACAAGCTAGCAATCAGCCCCAGCATTTT
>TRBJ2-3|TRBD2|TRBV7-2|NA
CASSPGGAITDTQYF
TGTGCCAGCAGCCCGGGAGGTGCCATCACAGATACGCAGTATTTT
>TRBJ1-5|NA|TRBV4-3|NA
CASSQDAQGVGKQPQHF
TGCGCCAGCAGCCAAGATGCGCAGGGTGTGGGGAAGCAGCCCCAGCATTTT
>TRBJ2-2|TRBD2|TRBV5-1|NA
CASSMGLAGGPSTGELFF
TGCGCCAGCAGCATGGGACTAGCGGGAGGGCCCTCCACCGGGGAGCTGTTTTTT
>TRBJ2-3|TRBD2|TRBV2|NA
CASSRLAFTDTQYF
TGTGCCAGCAGTCGACTAGCGTTCACAGATACGCAGTATTTT
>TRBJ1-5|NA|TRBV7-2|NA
CASSFRGDQPQHF
TGTGCCAGCAGCTTTAGAGGCGATCAGCCCCAGCATTTT
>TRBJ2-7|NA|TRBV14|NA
CASSLSNRRTYEQYF
TGTGCCAGCAGCCTCTCAAACAGACGCACCTACGAGCAGTACTTC
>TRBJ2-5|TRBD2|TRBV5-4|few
CASSLGLAGLETQYF
TGTGCCAGCAGCTTGGGTTTAGCGGGACTAGAGACCCAGTACTTC
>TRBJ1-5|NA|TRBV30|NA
CAWSVLGSSNQPQHF
TGTGCCTGGAGTGTACTAGGGTCGAGCAATCAGCCCCAGCATTTT
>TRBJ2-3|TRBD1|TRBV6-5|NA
CASSQGGTDTQYF
TGTGCCAGCAGTCAGGGGGGCACAGATACGCAGTATTTT
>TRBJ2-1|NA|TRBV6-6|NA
CASSTGIVANEQFF
TGTGCCAGCAGTACAGGGATAGTGGCCAATGAGCAGTTCTTC
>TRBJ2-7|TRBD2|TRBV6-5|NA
CASSYSGLAAYEQYF
TGTGCCAGCAGTTACTCAGGGCTAGCGGCCTACGAGCAGTACTTC
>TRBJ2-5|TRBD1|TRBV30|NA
CAWSKGTEQETQYF
TGTGCCTGGAGTAAAGGGACAGAGCAAGAGACCCAGTACTTC
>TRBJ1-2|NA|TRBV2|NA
CASWTAGGQEVAF
TGTGCCAGCTGGACCGCCGGGGGGCAGGAGGTAGCCTTC
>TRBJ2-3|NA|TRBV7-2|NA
CASSTGQLVDTQYF
TGTGCCAGCAGCACAGGACAGCTCGTAGATACGCAGTATTTT
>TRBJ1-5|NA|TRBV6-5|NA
CASSYGQFGQPQHF
TGTGCCAGCAGTTACGGACAGTTCGGTCAGCCCCAGCATTTT
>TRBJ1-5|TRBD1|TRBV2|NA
CASSGQGMGGNQPQHF
TGTGCCAGCAGTGGACAGGGGATGGGGGGCAATCAGCCCCAGCATTTT
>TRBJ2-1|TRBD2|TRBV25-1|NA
CASSEYGGGPNEQFF
TGTGCCAGCAGTGAATACGGGGGAGGGCCCAATGAGCAGTTCTTC
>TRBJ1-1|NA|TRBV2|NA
CASTQLGNTEAFF
TGTGCCAGCACACAGTTGGGGAACACTGAAGCTTTCTTT
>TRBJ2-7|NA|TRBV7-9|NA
CASSLDGGGEQYF
TGTGCCAGCAGCTTAGACGGGGGTGGCGAGCAGTACTTC
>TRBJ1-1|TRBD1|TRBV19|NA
CASRKTGITEAFF
TGTGCCAGTAGGAAGACAGGGATCACTGAAGCTTTCTTT
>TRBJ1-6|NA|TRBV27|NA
CASKTGSYNSPLHF
TGTGCCAGCAAAACTGGCTCCTATAATTCACCCCTCCACTTT
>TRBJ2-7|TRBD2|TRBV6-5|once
CASRQGLAGSYEQYF
TGTGCCAGCAGACAGGGACTAGCGGGATCCTACGAGCAGTACTTC
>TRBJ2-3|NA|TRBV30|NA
CAWRLELADTQYF
TGTGCCTGGAGGTTAGAGTTGGCAGATACGCAGTATTTT
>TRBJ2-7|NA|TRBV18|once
CASTIRILKRRVKLSEQYF
TGTGCCAGCACCATCCGGATCCTGAAACGACGGGTCAAGCTTTCCGAGCAGTACTTC
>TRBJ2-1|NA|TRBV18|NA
CASSHNSGLASGEQFF
TGTGCCAGCTCTCACAATTCGGGACTGGCCTCCGGTGAGCAGTTCTTC
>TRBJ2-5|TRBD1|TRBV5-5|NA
CAANQGQVRSETQYF
TGTGCCGCAAATCAGGGACAGGTCAGGTCGGAGACCCAGTACTTC
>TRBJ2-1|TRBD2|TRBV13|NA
CASSRPSSSGRALLNEQFF
TGTGCCAGCAGCCGCCCCTCTTCTAGCGGGAGGGCCTTATTGAATGAGCAGTTCTTC
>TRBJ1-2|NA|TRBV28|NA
CASSLRETGYTF
TGTGCCAGCAGTTTGCGGGAGACTGGCTACACCTTC